This T cell receptor beta chain was obtained from a study of blood T cell repertoires in COVID-19. On the study more broadly: Samples came from the United States, Italy and Spain, spanning acute and convalescent COVID-19. Sources were T cells, B-cell-depleted T cells, or PBMCs; the material itself was cDNA or gDNA.

Source study methods: Using reference gene primer amplification, nucleated cell counts were estimated. Clones were read by immunoSEQ multiplex PCR, and TCRdb kept only the in-frame ones, dropping some. From that table come the V and J calls and clone size; the DNA was used to work out D and trimming. The data show some 48,000 clones, 65% to 85% seen once. CDR1 is SGHAT and CDR2 is FQNNGV in the germline V gene. V dropped 3 bases and J dropped 6 bases, with 9 bases sitting between them. The CDR3 extends over 13 amino acids. The TCR originated in a human donor in a cohort sampled during active COVID-19. The rearrangement uses TRBV11-2 and TRBJ1-3, with a possible D match to TRBD1 (5 bases). The material sequenced was peripheral blood. In nucleotides, the CDR3 is TGTGCCAGCAGCTTCACAGGCGAAAACACCATATATTTT. As protein: CASSFTGENTIYF.